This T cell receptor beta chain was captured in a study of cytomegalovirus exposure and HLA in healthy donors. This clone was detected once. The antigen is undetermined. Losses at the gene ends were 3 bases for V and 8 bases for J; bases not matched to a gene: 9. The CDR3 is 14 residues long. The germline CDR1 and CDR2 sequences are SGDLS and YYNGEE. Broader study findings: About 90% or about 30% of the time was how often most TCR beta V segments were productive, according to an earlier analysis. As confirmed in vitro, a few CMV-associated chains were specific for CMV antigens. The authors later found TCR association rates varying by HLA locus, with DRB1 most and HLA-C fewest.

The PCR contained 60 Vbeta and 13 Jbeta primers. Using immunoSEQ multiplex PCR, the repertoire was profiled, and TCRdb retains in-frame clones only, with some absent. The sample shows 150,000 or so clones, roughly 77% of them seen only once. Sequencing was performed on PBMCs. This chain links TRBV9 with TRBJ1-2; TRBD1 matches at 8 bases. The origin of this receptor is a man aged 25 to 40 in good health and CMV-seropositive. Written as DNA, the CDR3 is TGTGCCAGCAGCGATTCGCAGGGGGCGCTGGGCTACACCTTC. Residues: CASSDSQGALGYTF.